This is a list of T cell receptor beta chains from one sample in a study of STAT5B mutations in CD4+ large granular lymphocyte leukemia. Measured with immunoSEQ multiplex PCR; TCRdb has only the in-frame clones, and not every one. The repertoire holds 30,000 to 40,000 clones, with about 91% as singletons. Material for sequencing was CD4+ T cells from blood buffy coats. The receptors were gathered from a human donor in good health. CDR3s include the opening cysteine and the closing phenylalanine or tryptophan. A D gene is named only where the DNA matches it firmly. Size tells how often a clone was seen (once, few, many) or the class of an expanded clone, and some rows leave it out.

V	size	D	J	DNA	CDR3
TRBV7-2	-	-	TRBJ2-7	TGTGCCAGCAGCTTCGTCTACGAGCAGTACTTC	CASSFVYEQYF
TRBV19	once	-	TRBJ1-4	TGTGCCAGTAGTATAGAGCCTGGACCCTGGGGTGAAAAACTGTTTTTT	CASSIEPGPWGEKLFF
TRBV11-2	-	-	TRBJ2-3	TGTGCCAGCAGACTTAGTGCAGATACGCAGTATTTT	CASRLSADTQYF
TRBV10-1	-	-	TRBJ1-5	TGCGCCAGCAGTGCGCAGGTCGGGCAGCCCCAGCATTTT	CASSAQVGQPQHF
TRBV10-2	-	-	TRBJ1-1	TGCGCCAGCAGTGAGTCGAGGCAGCCCCTGAACACTGAAGCTTTCTTT	CASSESRQPLNTEAFF
TRBV30	-	-	TRBJ2-5	TGTGCCTGGAGTAGGGGCCCGGGCCTCTGGGAGACCCAGTACTTC	CAWSRGPGLWETQYF
TRBV19	-	-	TRBJ1-5	TGTGCCAGTAGTCCGGGTGGGAGCCGGCTTCTCCCGAGTGGCAATCAGCCCCAGCATTTT	CASSPGGSRLLPSGNQPQHF
TRBV7-6	-	-	TRBJ1-4	TGTGCCAGCAGCTCCCGCGCGACCTCTAATGAAAAACTGTTTTTT	CASSSRATSNEKLFF
TRBV5-1	-	TRBD2	TRBJ2-1	TGCGCCAGCAGCTTGGTTGCGGGAGGGCCTACTGAGCAGTTCTTC	CASSLVAGGPTEQFF
TRBV7-2	-	TRBD1	TRBJ2-5	TGTGCCAGCAGCTCCTCGACAGGGGCCCAAGAGACCCAGTACTTC	CASSSSTGAQETQYF